This entry concerns a single T cell receptor (beta chain). Its specificity is not known. The data belong to a study of OX40 agonist ivuxolimab in advanced cancers. Study-wide context: Administration of intravenous ivuxolimab to patients occurred every 2 weeks at 0.01 to 10 mg/kg. The mean age was roughly 60 years, ranging from about 23 to 79, with about 87% of participants male.

Clones were sequenced by immunoSEQ multiplex PCR, and TCRdb holds only the in-frame ones, with some missing. The sample holds 90,000 to 100,000 clones, less than 90% seen once. Overall study findings and caveats: Circulating CD4+ and CD8+ T cells showed clonal expansion by week 6 at 0.1 to 3.0 mg/kg.

The junction had 10 bases not matched to a gene; V was cut back by 7 bases and J by 6 bases. Germline V lookup: CDR1 MNHNS, CDR2 SASEGT. CDR3 length: 14 amino acids. The chain joins TRBV6-1 to TRBJ1-2, with 8 bases fitting TRBD1. This specimen consisted of CD4+ or CD8+ T cells sorted from blood, obtained in a trial of the OX40 agonist ivuxolimab. The origin of this receptor is an adult with an advanced solid tumor such as melanoma, head and neck, liver or kidney cancer. CDR3 protein: CASTTRGQAHGYTF. Here the CDR3 DNA reads TGTGCCAGCACCACCCGGGGACAGGCCCATGGCTACACCTTC.